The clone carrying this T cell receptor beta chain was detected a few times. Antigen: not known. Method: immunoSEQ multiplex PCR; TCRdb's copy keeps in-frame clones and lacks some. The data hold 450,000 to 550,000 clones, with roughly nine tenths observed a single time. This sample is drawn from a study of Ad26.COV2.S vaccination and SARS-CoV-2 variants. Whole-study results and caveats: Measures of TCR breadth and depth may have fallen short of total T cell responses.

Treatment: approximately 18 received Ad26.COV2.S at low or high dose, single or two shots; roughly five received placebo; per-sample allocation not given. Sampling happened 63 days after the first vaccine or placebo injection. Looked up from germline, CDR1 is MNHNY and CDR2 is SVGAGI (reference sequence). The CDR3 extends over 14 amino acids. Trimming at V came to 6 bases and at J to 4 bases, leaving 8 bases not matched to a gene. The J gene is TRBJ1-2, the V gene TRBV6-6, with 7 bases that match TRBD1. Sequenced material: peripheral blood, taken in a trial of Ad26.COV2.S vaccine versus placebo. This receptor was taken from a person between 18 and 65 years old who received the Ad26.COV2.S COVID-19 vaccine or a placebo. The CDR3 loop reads CASRQHDRVYGYTF. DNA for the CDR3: TGTGCCAGCAGACAACACGACAGGGTCTATGGCTACACCTTC.